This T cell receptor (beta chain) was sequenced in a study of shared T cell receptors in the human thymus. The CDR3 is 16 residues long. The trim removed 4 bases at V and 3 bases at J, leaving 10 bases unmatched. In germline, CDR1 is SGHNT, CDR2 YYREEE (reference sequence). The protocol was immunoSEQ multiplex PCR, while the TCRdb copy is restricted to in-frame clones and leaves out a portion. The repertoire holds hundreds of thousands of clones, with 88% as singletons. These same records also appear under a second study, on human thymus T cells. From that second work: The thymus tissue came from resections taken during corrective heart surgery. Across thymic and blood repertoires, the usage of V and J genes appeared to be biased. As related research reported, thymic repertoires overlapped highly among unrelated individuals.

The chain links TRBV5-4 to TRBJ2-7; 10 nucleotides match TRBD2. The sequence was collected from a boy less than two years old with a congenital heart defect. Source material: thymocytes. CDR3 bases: TGTGCCAGCAGCCATACCCGGACTAGCGGCAACTACGAGCAGTACTTC. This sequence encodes CASSHTRTSGNYEQYF.